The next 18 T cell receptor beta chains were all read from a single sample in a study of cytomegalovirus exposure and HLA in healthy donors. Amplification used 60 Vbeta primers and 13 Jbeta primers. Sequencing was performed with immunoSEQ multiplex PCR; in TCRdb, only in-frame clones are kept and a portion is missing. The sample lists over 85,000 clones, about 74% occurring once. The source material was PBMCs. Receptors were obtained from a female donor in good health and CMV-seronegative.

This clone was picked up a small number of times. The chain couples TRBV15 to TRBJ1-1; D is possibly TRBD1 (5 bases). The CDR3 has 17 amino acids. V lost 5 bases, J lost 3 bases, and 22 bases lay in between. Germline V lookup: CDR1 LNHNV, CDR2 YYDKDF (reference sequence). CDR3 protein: CATSPRGWRGRDTEAFF. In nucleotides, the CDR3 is TGTGCCACCAGCCCTCGGGGGTGGAGGGGCCGGGACACTGAAGCTTTCTTT.

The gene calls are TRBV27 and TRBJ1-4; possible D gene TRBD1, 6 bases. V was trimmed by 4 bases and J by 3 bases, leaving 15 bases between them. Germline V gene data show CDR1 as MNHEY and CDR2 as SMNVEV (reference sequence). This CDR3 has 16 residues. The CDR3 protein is CASSYTRGLANEKLFF. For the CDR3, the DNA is TGTGCCAGCAGTTACACTAGGGGGTTAGCTAATGAAAAACTGTTTTTT.

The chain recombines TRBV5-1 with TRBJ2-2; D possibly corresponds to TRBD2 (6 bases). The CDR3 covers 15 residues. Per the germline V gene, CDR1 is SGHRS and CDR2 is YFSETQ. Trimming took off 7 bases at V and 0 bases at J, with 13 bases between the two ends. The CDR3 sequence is CASQEPGANTGELFF. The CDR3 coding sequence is TGCGCCAGCCAAGAGCCGGGGGCGAACACCGGGGAGCTGTTTTTT.

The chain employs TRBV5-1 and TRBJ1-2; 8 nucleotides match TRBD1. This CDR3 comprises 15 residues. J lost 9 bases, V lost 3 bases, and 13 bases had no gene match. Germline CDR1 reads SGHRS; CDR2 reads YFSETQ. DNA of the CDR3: TGCGCCAGCAGCTCTGGCCGGGACAGGACGACGAGCTACACCTTC. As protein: CASSSGRDRTTSYTF.

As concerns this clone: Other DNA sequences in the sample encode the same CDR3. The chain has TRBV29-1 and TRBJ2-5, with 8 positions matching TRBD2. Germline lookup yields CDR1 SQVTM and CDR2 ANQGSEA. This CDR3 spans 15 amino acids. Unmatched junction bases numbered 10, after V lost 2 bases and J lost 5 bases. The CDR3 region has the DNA TGCAGCGTTGAAAAGGCGGGAGGAGGGTGGGAGACCCAGTACTTC. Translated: CSVEKAGGGWETQYF.

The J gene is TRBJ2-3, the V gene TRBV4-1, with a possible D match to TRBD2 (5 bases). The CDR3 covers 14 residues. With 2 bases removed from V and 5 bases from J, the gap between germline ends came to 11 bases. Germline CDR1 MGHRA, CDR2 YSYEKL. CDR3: CASSQLRGGDTQYF. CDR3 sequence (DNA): TGCGCCAGCAGCCAACTCCGGGGTGGAGATACGCAGTATTTT.

CDR3 region: CAWSVPGLNTEAFF. CDR3 sequence (DNA): TGTGCCTGGAGTGTACCAGGTTTGAACACTGAAGCTTTCTTT. The chain employs TRBV30 and TRBJ1-1; D is unclear. From germline, CDR1 is GTSNPN and CDR2 SVGIG (reference sequence). The V end lost 0 bases, the J end lost 0 bases, and 8 bases lay between the germline ends. CDR3 length: 14 residues. Based on the CDR3 plus reference TRBV30 and TRBJ1-1, the full variable domain is SQTIHQWPATLVQPVGSPLSLECTVEGTSNPNLYWYRQAAGRGLQLLFYSVGIGQISSEVPQNLSASRPQDRQFILSSKKLLLSDSGFYLCAWSVPGLNTEAFFGQGTRLTVV.

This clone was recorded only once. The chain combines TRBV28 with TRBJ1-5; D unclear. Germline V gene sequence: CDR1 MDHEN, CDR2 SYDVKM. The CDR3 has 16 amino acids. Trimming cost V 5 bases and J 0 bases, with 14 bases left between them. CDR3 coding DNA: TGTGCCAGCAGTGGGAGTAGTTTTTATAGCAATCAGCCCCAGCATTTT. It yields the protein CASSGSSFYSNQPQHF. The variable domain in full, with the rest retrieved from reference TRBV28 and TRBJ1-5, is DVKVTQSSRYLVKRTGEKVFLECVQDMDHENMFWYRQDPGLGLRLIYFSYDVKMKEKGDIPEGYSVSREKKERFSLILESASTNQTSMYLCASSGSSFYSNQPQHFGDGTRLSIL.

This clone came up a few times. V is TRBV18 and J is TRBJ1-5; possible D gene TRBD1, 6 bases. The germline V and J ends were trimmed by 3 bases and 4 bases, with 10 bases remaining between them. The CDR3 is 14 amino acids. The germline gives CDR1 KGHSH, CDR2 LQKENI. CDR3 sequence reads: CASSPSQGNQPQHF. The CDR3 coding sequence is TGTGCCAGCTCACCCTCGCAGGGGAATCAGCCCCAGCATTTT.

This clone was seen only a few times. The CDR3 sequence is CASSLGGRADTQYF. In DNA, the CDR3 is TGTGCCAGCAGCTTGGGGGGGAGGGCAGATACGCAGTATTTT. J is TRBJ2-3 and V is TRBV5-4; 7 positions agree with TRBD2. The CDR3 covers 14 residues. CDR1 SGHNT and CDR2 YYREEE come from the germline V gene (reference sequence). V shed 0 bases and J 4 bases; nucleotides not matched to a gene: 2.

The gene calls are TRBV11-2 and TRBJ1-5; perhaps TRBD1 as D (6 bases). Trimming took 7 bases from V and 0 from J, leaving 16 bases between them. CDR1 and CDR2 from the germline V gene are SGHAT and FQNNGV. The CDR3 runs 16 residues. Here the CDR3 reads CASIADRNDSNQPQHF. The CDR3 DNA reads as TGTGCCAGCATCGCCGACAGGAACGATAGCAATCAGCCCCAGCATTTT.

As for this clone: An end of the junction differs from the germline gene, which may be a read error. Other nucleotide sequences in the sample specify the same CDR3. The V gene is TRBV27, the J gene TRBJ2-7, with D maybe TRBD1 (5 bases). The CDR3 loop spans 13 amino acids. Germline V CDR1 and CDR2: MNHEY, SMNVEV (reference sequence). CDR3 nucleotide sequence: TGTGCTAGCAGACCAGGGCTCTCCTACGAGCAGTACTTC. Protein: CASRPGLSYEQYF.

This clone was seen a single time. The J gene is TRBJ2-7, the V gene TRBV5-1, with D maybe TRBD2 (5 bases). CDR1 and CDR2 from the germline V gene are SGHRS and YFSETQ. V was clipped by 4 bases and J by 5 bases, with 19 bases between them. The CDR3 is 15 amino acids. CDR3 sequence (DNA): TGCGCCAGCAGCCATCTAGCCCCTTACGTAGACGAGCAGTACTTC. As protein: CASSHLAPYVDEQYF.

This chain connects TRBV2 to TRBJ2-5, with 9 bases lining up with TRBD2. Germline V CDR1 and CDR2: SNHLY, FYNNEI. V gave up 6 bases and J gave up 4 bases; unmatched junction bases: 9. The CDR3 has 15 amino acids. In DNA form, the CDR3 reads TGTGCCAGCAGCAACACCCTAGCGGGGAGAGAGACCCAGTACTTC. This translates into CASSNTLAGRETQYF.

The CDR3 loop is CSVVWVGRATDTQYF. As DNA, the CDR3 is TGCAGCGTTGTTTGGGTAGGCAGGGCGACCGATACGCAGTATTTT. This rearrangement joins TRBV29-1 to TRBJ2-3; D might be TRBD1 (5 bases). The V end was cut by 4 bases, the J end by 6 bases, with 20 bases between. Germline V gene sequence: CDR1 SQVTM, CDR2 ANQGSEA. This CDR3 has 15 amino acids.

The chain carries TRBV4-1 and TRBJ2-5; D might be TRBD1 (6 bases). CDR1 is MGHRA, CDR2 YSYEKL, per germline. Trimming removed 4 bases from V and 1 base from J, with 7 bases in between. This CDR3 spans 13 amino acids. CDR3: CASSRGPQETQYF. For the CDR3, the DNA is TGCGCCAGCAGCCGGGGGCCCCAAGAGACCCAGTACTTC.

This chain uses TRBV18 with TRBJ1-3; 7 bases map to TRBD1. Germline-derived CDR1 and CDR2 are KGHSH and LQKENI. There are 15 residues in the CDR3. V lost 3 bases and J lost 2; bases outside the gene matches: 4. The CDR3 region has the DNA TGTGCCAGCTCACCCGGACAGGAACCTGGAAACACCATATATTTT. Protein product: CASSPGQEPGNTIYF.

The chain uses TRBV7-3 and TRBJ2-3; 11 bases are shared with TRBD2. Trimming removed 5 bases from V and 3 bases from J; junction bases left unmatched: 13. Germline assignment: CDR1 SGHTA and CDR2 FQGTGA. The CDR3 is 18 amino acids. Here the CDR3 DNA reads TGTGCCAGCAGCGCCGATAGCGGGGGGGCCGCGGGTACAGATACGCAGTATTTT. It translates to CASSADSGGAAGTDTQYF.